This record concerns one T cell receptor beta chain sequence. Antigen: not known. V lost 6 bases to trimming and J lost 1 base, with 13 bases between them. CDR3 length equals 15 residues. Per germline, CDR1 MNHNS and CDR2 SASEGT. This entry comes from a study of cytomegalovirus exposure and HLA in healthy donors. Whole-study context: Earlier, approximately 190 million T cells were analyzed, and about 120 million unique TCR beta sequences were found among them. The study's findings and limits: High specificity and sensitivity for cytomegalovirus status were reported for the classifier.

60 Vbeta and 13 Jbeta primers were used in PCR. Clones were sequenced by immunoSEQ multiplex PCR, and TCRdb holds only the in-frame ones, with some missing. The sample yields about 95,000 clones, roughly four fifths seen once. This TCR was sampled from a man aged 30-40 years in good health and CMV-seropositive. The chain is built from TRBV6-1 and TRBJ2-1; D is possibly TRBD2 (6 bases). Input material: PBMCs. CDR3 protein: CASRAGAGSYNEQFF. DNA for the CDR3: TGTGCCAGCAGGGCAGGAGCGGGTTCCTACAATGAGCAGTTCTTC.